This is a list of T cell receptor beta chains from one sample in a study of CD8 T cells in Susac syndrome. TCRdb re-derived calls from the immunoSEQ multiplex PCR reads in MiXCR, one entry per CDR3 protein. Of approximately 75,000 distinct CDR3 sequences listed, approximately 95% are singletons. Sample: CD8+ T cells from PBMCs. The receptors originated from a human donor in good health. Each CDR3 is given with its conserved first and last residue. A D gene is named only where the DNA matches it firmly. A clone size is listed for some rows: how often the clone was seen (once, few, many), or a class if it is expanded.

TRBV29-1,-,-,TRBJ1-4,TGCAGCGTTCGACACCCCACCGAAAAACTGTTTTTT,CSVRHPTEKLFF
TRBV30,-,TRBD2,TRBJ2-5,TGTGCCTGGAGCCCTATCGGGGGGACGGAGACCCAGTACTTC,CAWSPIGGTETQYF
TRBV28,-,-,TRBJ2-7,TGTGCCGCCTGTAACGGTATCGGCTCCTACGAGCAGTACTTC,CAACNGIGSYEQYF
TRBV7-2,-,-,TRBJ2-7,TGTGCCAGCAGCTTAGCTGGGGCAGGGGAGGAGCAGTACTTC,CASSLAGAGEEQYF
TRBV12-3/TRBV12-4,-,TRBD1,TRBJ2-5,TGTGCCAGCAGTTCCCCACGGACAGGGTACCAAGAGACCCAGTACTTC,CASSSPRTGYQETQYF
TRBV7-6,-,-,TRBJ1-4,TGTGCCAGCAGCTCCAGGTCCCGTGCAACTAATGAAAAACTGTTTTTT,CASSSRSRATNEKLFF
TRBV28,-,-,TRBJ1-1,TGTGCCAGCAGTTCCAAAATGGACACTGAAGCTTTCTTT,CASSSKMDTEAFF
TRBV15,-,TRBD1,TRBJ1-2,TGTGCCACCAGCAGAGAATGGGACAGGGCCAACTATGGCTACACCTTC,CATSREWDRANYGYTF
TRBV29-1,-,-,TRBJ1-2,TGCAGCGTTGAAGACCCTCAGGCTAACTATGGCTACACCTTC,CSVEDPQANYGYTF
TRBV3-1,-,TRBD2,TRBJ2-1,TGTGCCAGCAGCCCGTCCGGGACTAGCGGTTACAATGAGCAGTTCTTC,CASSPSGTSGYNEQFF
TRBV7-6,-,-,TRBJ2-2,TGTGCCGGTGAGACTGAGAACACCGGGGAGCTGTTTTTT,CAGETENTGELFF
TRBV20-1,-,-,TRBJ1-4,TGCAGTGCTAGAGATTCTCCCGGGTCTAATGAAAAACTGTTTTTT,CSARDSPGSNEKLFF
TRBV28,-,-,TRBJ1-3,TGTGCCAGCAGGGCTCCGGGCGAAGGCTGGAACACCATATATTTT,CASRAPGEGWNTIYF
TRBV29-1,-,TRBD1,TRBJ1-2,TGCAGCGTTGAACCTCCATGGGACAGGGGAGACTATGGCTACACCTTC,CSVEPPWDRGDYGYTF
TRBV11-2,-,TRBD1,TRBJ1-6,TGTGCCAGCAGCTTAAGGGTGGGACAGGAACTCTACGGCCTCCACTTT,CASSLRVGQELYGLHF
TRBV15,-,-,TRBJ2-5,TGTGCCACCTCGGAGGGGTTGTGGGAGACCCAGTACTTC,CATSEGLWETQYF
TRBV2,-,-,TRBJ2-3,TGTGCCAGCAGCTTCAAAGAGGGGGACACAGATACGCAGTATTTT,CASSFKEGDTDTQYF
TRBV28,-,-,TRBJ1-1,TGTGCCAGCAGTGACGGGTTTTCTCGTAATGAAGCTTTCTTT,CASSDGFSRNEAFF
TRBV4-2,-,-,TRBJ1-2,TGTGCCAGCAGCCAAGGGGGCTCTGGCTATGGCTACACCTTC,CASSQGGSGYGYTF
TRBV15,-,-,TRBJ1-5,TGTGCCACCGCAGGGGAGGGCAATCAGCCCCAGCATTTT,CATAGEGNQPQHF
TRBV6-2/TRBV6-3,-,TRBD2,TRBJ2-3,TGTGCCAGCGGTAGCGGGGGTGATACGCAGTATTTT,CASGSGGDTQYF
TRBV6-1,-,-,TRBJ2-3,TGTGCCAGCCGCCAACAGGGATCAGATACGCAGTATTTT,CASRQQGSDTQYF
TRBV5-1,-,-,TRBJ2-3,TGCGCCAGCAGCCCCCCAGGGACAGATACGCAGTATTTT,CASSPPGTDTQYF
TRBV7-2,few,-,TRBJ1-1,TGTGCCAGCAGCCTTGACCTAACGGGTGAAGCTTTCTTT,CASSLDLTGEAFF
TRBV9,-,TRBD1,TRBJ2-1,TGTGCCAGCAGGGGACAGGGGCCCTACAATGAGCAGTTCTTC,CASRGQGPYNEQFF
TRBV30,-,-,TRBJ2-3,TGTGCCCAGGAGGGGGGGACTGGAGATACGCAGTATTTT,CAQEGGTGDTQYF
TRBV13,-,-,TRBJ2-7,TGTGCCAGCAGCTCATCTGGGGGGCGATCCTACGAGCAGTACTTC,CASSSSGGRSYEQYF
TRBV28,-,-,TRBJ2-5,TGTGCCAGCAGTTTAGGGTTGAAGGTGGGGATCTCCAGCGGAGAGACCCAGTACTTC,CASSLGLKVGISSGETQYF
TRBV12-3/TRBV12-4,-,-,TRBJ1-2,TGTGCCAGCAGGGGGGGGTTGGTGAGCTACACCTTC,CASRGGLVSYTF
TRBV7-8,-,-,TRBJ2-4,TGTGCCAGCAGCCCCCTGGCAGACCTAGCCAAAAACATTCAGTACTTC,CASSPLADLAKNIQYF
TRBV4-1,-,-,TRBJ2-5,TGCGCCAGCAGCCTCCTCTGGGCGGGGGAGACCCAGTACTTC,CASSLLWAGETQYF
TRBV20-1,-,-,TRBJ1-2,TGCAGTGCTCCGGACACGAGCTATGGCTACACCTTC,CSAPDTSYGYTF
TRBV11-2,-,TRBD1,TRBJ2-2,TGTGCCAGCAGCCCCAGGACAGGGGATGGCACCGGGGAGCTGTTTTTT,CASSPRTGDGTGELFF
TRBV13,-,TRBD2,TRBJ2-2,TGTGCCAGCAGCCCGTGGACTAGCGGGAACACCGGGGAGCTGTTTTTT,CASSPWTSGNTGELFF
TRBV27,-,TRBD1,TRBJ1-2,TGTGCCAGCAGTCCGGGGACAGGGGGCTTCGGTGGCTACACCTTC,CASSPGTGGFGGYTF
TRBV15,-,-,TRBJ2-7,TGTGCCACCAGCAGATTAGGTGGGGGCGAGCAGTACTTC,CATSRLGGGEQYF
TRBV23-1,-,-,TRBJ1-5,TGCGCCAGCAGTCAACCGTTCCTCAGAAGGGAGCCCCAGCATTTT,CASSQPFLRREPQHF
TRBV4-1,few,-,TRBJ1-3,TGCGCCAGCAGCCCCCTTTTGGGGACCTCTGGAAACACCATATATTTT,CASSPLLGTSGNTIYF
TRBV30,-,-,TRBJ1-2,TGTGCCTGGAGTGAGGGCCTTGGGGGCTACACCTTC,CAWSEGLGGYTF
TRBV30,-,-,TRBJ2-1,TGTGCCTGGAGTGAATCCTACAATGAGCAGTTCTTC,CAWSESYNEQFF
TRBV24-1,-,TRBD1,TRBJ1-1,TGTGCCACCAGTGGTACGACAGGGGCAGCCGGGGCCACTGAAGCTTTCTTT,CATSGTTGAAGATEAFF
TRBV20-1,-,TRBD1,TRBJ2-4,TGCAGTGCTAGAGCCCCCGGGACAGGGGGCAGTTGGAACATTCAGTACTTC,CSARAPGTGGSWNIQYF
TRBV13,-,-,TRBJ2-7,TGTGCCAGCAGCTTAACGGCAGGGCTGTACGAGCAGTACTTC,CASSLTAGLYEQYF